This T cell receptor beta chain is from a study of neurological immune-mediated disorders (dated by TCRdb to about 2019). As for the study more broadly: Peripheral blood TCR-beta repertoires from patients with HTLV-I-associated myelopathy (HAM/TSP), patients with multiple sclerosis, and healthy controls were compared in the study using UMI-based sequencing. Longitudinal samples, technical triplicates and paired sorted CD4+ and CD8+ T-cell subsets, alongside PBMC samples, were included among the approximately 98 TCR-beta libraries. The cohort comprised roughly 70 subjects: roughly 15 HAM/TSP patients, around 34 multiple sclerosis patients and about 20 healthy controls.

The investigation overall reported the following: No identical CDR3 amino acid sequences were found to be shared among expanded clones across subjects, suggesting that TCR-beta repertoires were private in all groups. TCR clonal expansion was highest in HAM/TSP patients and lowest in MS patients, with MS patients falling below even healthy controls.

A word on this clonotype: Its antigen is currently not known. Base-call qualities are not available, and no considerably larger clone is one nucleotide away.

Healthy controls were blood bank volunteers in Maryland, USA. For the unsorted PBMC libraries, 2 million PBMCs were stored in RNAlater at -80 degrees C until RNA extraction and were used to generate the libraries. PBMCs were separated from peripheral blood using Ficoll-Hypaque density gradient centrifugation and then cryopreserved in liquid nitrogen. cDNA was synthesized by template-switch 5'RACE using a primer carrying a 10-nucleotide random unique molecular identifier by which each TCR transcript was tagged. Every sequencing run yielded over 180 million TCR-beta sequences covering 15-18 subjects. Total RNA was extracted with the RNeasy kit. Using the KAPA Real-time Library Amplification kit, TCR-beta VDJ regions were amplified with primers for the TCR constant region and the 5'RACE anchor. A first PCR added sample indexes and Illumina adaptors, after which a second PCR increased the library yield. The roughly 650 bp TCR product was size-selected on a 2% E-gel SizeSelection system after Ampure bead purification. Library quality was checked on a Bioanalyzer, concentration was measured with Qubit, and libraries were quantified with the Kapa Library Quantification kit before pooling. An Illumina HiSeq 2500 sequenced the libraries paired-end 2 x 150 bp. To increase sequence diversity, roughly 25-31% phiX was spiked into each library pool. On the study's bioinformatics: The quality-filtered reads were processed with the UMI-based MiGEC pipeline, whose error correction step removed more than 80% of the raw TCR sequences. VDJ genes were aligned to IMGT germline references, and each clonotype was defined by a unique CDR3 amino acid sequence together with V-J genes. Clonal expansion, Shannon diversity, and CDR3 relatedness (CalcPairwiseDistances, ClusterSamples) were evaluated with VDJtools, and phylogenetic trees were built with CLCbio workbench. A clone was classed as expanded if it had 8 or more unique UMIs, a cutoff based on coefficient-of-variation modelling across technical triplicates. TCRdb passed the public sequencing reads through fastp at Q25 and MiXCR, retaining productive beta sequences. Each record represents a unique CDR3 protein, reported with the most common genes and DNA among its rows. The V and J calls, along with clone size, are taken from TCRdb and not from the paper's own processing. This sample gives roughly 60,000 distinct CDR3 sequences in total; about 10% of them show up just once. The leading ten clones occupy less than 2% of the sample.

Counted from cysteine to phenylalanine, this CDR3 has 15 amino acids. Of all the DNA, just the CDR3 is kept, 45 bases in frame from base 1. V drops 2 bases and J drops 4 bases, leaving 11 bases in between. Via the germline V gene, CDR1 is SGHVS and CDR2 FQNEAQ. This sequence originates from a man in his sixties in good health. This receptor chain uses TRBV7-8 and TRBJ2-2, with a tentative D gene TRBD2 over 5 matching bases. The sequencing sample was made of PBMCs. CDR3 reads: CASSLLEVFTGELFF. The DNA sequence is given as TGTGCCAGCAGCTTATTGGAGGTATTCACCGGGGAGCTGTTTTTT.